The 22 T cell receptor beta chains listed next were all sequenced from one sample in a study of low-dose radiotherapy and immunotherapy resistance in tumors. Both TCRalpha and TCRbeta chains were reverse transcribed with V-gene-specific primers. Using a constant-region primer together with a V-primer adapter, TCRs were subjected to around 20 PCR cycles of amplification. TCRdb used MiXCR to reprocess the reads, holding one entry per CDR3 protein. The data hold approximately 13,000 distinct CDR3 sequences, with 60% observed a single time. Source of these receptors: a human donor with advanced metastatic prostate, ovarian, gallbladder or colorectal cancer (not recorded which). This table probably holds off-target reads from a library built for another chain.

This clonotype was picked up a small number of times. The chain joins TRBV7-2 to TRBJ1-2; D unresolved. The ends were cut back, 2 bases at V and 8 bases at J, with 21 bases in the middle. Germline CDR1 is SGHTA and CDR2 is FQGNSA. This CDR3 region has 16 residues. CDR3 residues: CASSLSRTSGQWGYTF. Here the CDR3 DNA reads TGTGCCAGCAGCTTAAGTCGGACGTCCGGTCAGTGGGGCTACACCTTC.

The CDR3 region is CAISEPRDRASYEQYF. The CDR3 nucleotides read TGTGCCATCAGTGAGCCCCGGGACAGGGCGAGCTACGAGCAGTACTTC. The J gene is TRBJ2-7, the V gene TRBV10-3; TRBD1 aligns across 9 bases. Per germline, CDR1 ENHRY and CDR2 SYGVKD. Trimming removed 2 bases from V and 3 bases from J; junction bases left unmatched: 8. The CDR3 extends over 16 amino acids.

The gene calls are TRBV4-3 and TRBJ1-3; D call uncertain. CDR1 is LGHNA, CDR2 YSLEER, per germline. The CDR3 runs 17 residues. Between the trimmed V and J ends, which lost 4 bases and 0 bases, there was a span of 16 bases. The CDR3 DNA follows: TGCGCCAGCAGCCGAGCAGGACTGATTCACTCTGGAAACACCATATATTTT. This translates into CASSRAGLIHSGNTIYF.

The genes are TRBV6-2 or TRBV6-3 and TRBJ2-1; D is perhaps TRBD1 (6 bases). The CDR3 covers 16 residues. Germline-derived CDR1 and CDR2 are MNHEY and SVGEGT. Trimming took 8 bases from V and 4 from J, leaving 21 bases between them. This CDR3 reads CASGPWGRSLYNEQFF. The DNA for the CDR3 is TGTGCCAGCGGCCCTTGGGGGCGGAGCCTTTACAATGAGCAGTTCTTC.

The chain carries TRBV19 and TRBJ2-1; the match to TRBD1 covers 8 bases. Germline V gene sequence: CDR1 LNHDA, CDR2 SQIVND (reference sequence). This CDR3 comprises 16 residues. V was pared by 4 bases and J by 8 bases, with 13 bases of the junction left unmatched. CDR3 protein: CASSKHQSRGLYEQFF. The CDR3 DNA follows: TGTGCCAGTAGTAAACACCAAAGCAGGGGGCTCTATGAGCAGTTCTTC.

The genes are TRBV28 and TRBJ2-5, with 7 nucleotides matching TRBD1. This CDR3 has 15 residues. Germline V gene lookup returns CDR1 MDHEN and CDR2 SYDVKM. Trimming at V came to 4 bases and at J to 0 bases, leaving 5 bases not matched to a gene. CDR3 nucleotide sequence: TGTGCCAGCAGTTCACTACAGGGGTACCAAGAGACCCAGTACTTC. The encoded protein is CASSSLQGYQETQYF.

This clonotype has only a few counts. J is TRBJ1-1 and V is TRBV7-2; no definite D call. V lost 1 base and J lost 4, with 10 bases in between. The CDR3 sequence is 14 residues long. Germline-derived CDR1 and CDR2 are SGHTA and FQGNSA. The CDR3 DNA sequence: TGTGCCAGCAGCTTAGTGGCCGGGCGCACTGAAGCTTTCTTT. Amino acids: CASSLVAGRTEAFF.

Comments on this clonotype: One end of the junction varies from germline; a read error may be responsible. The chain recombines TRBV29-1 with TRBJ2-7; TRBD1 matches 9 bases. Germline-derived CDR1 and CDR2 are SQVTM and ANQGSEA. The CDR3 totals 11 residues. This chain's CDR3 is CSVAVGQGKSF. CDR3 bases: TGCAGCGTGGCCGTGGGACAGGGAAAAAGTTTC.

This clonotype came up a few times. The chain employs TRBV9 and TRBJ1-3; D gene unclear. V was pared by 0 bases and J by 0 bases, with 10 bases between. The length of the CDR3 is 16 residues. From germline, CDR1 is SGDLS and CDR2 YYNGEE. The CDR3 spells CASSVATPSSGNTIYF. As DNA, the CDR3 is TGTGCCAGCAGCGTAGCGACACCTAGCTCTGGAAACACCATATATTTT.

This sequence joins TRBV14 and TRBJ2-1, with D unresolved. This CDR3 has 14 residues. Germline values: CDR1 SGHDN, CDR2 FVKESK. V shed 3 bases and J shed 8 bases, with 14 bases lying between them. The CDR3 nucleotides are TGTGCCAGCAGCCAGTCACTTCTTAACCATGAGCAGTTCTTC. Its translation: CASSQSLLNHEQFF.

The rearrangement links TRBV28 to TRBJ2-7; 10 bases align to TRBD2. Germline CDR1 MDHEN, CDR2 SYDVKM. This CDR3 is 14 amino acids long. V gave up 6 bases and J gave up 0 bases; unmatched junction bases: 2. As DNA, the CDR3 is TGTGCCAGCAGGAGCGGGAGGGGCTCCTACGAGCAGTACTTC. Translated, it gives CASRSGRGSYEQYF.

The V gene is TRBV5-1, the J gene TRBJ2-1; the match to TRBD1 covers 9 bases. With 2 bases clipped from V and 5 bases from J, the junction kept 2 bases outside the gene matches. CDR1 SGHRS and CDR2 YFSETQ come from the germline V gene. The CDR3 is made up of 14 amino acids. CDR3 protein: CASSLRQGDNEQFF. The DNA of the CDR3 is TGCGCCAGCAGCTTAAGACAGGGGGACAATGAGCAGTTCTTC.

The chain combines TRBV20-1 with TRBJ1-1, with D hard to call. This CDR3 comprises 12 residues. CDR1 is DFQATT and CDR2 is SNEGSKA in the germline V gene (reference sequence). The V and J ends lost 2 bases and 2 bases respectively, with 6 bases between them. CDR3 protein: CSARRQNTEAFF. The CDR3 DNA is TGCAGTGCTAGACGCCAAAACACTGAAGCTTTCTTT.

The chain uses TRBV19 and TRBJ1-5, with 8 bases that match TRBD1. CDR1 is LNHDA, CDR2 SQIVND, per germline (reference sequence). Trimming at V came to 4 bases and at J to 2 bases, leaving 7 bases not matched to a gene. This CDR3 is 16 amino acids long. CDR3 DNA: TGTGCCAGTAGTACTACACAGGGGGTAGGCAATCAGCCCCAGCATTTT. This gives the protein CASSTTQGVGNQPQHF.

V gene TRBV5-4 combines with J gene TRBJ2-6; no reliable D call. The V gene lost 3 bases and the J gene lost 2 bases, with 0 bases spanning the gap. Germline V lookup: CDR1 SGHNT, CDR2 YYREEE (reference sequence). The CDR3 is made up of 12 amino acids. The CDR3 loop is CASSSGANVLTF. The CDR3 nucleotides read TGTGCCAGCAGCTCTGGGGCCAACGTCCTGACTTTC.

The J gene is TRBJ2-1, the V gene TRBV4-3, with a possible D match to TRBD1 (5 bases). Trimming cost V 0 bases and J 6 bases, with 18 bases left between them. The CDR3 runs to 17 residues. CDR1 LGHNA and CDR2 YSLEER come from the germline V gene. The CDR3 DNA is TGCGCCAGCAGCCAAGATCTCGACAGAGAGCAGGGCAATGAGCAGTTCTTC. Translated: CASSQDLDREQGNEQFF.

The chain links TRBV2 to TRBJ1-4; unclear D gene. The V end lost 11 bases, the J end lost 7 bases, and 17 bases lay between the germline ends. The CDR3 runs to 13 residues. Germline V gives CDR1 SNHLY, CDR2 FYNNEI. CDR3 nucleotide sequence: TGTGCCCGCAAGTCCCGAGAGGGTGAAAAACTGTTTTTT. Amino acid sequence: CARKSREGEKLFF.

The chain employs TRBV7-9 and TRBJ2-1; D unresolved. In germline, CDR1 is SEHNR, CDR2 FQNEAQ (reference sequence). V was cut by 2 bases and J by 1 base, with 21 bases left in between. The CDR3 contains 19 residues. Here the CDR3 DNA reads TGTGCCAGCAGCTTACCGAGAGCCGCGGAAGTGAGGTCCTACAATGAGCAGTTCTTC. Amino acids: CASSLPRAAEVRSYNEQFF.

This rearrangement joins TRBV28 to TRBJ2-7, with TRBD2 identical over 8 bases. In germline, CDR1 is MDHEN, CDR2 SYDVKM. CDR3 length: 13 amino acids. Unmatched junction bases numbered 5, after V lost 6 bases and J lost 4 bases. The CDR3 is CASRSSGLYEQYF. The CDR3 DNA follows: TGTGCCAGCAGGTCTAGCGGGCTGTACGAGCAGTACTTC.

As DNA, the CDR3 is TGTGCCAGCAGGGGTGGGGGCCCCTACAATGAGCAGTTCTTC. Protein: CASRGGGPYNEQFF. The chain joins TRBV6-5 to TRBJ2-1, with D perhaps TRBD1 (6 bases). The CDR3 spans 14 residues. From germline, CDR1 is MNHEY and CDR2 SVGAGI. The V end lost 6 bases, the J end lost 2 bases, and 11 bases lay between the germline ends.

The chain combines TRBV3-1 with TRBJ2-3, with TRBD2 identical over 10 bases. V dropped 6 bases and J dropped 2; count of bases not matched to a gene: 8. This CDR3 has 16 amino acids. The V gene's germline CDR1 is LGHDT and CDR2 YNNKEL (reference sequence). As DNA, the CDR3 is TGTGCCAGCAGTCCAAGCGGGGGGGGATACACAGATACGCAGTATTTT. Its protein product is CASSPSGGGYTDTQYF.

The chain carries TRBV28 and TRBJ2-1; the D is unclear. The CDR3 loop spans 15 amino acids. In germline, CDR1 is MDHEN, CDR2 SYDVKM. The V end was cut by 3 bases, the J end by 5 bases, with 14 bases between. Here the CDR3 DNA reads TGTGCCAGCAGTTTTGACGCGTATGCAGACAATGAGCAGTTCTTC. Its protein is CASSFDAYADNEQFF.